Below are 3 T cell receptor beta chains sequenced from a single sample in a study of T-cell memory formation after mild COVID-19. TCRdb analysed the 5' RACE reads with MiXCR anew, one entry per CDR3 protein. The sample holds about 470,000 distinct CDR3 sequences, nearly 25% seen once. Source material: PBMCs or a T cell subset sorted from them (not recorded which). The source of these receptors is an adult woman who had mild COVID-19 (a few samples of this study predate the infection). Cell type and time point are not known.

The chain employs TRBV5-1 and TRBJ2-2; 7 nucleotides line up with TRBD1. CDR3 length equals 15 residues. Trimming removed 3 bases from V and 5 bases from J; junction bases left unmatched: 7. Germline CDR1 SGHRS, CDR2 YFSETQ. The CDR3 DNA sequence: TGCGCCAGCAGCTCCGACAGGGATGGGACCGGGGAGCTGTTTTTT. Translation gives CASSSDRDGTGELFF.

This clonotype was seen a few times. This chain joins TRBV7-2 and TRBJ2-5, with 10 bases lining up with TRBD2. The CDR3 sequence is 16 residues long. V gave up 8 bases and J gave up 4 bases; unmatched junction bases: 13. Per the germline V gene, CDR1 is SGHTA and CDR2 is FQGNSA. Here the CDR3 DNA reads TGTGCCAGCGGGTTTAGCGGGAGGACCCGGGGAGAGACCCAGTACTTC. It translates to CASGFSGRTRGETQYF.

CDR3 DNA: TGTGCCAGCAGCTTAGCGGGGACAGGGATCAGTCAGCCCCAGCATTTT. Its translation is CASSLAGTGISQPQHF. The rearrangement uses TRBV7-2 and TRBJ1-5, with TRBD1 matching 9 bases. Trimming removed 0 bases from V and 6 bases from J; junction bases left unmatched: 6. This CDR3 has 16 amino acids. In germline, CDR1 is SGHTA, CDR2 FQGNSA.